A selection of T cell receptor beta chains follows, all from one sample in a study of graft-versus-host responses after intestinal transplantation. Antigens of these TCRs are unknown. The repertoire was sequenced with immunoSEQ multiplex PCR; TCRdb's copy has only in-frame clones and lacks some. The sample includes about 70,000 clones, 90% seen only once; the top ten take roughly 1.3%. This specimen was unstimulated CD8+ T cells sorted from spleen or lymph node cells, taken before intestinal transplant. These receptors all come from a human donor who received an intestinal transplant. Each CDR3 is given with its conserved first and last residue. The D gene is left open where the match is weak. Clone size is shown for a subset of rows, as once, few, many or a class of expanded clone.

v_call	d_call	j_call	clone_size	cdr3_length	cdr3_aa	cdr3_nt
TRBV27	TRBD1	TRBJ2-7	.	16	CASSPHGQESSYEQYF	TGTGCCAGCAGTCCCCACGGACAGGAGAGCTCCTACGAGCAGTACTTC
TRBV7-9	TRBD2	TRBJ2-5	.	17	CASSRGEDSGTQETQYF	TGTGCCAGCAGCCGGGGGGAGGACTCGGGAACCCAAGAGACCCAGTACTTC
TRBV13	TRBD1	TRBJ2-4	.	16	CASSLRTGGTKNIQYF	TGTGCCAGCAGCCTAAGGACAGGGGGCACCAAAAACATTCAGTACTTC
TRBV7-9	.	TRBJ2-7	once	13	CASSPQDIYEQYF	TGTGCCAGCAGCCCACAGGACATCTACGAGCAGTACTTC
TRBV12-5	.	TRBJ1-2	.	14	CASGLVPSLPGYTF	TGTGCTAGTGGTTTGGTACCTAGCCTCCCTGGCTACACCTTC
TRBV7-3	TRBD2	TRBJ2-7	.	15	CASSLSGGAAYEQYF	TGTGCCAGCAGCTTAAGCGGGGGGGCCGCGTACGAGCAGTACTTC
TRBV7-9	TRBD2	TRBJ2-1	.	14	CASSTLAGGTTQFF	TGTGCCAGCAGTACTTTGGCGGGGGGAACAACGCAGTTCTTC
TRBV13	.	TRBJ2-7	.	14	CASSQINRLGEQYF	TGTGCCAGCAGCCAGATCAACAGGTTAGGCGAGCAGTACTTC
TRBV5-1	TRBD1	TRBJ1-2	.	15	CASSKKGGLDYGYTF	TGCGCCAGCAGCAAAAAAGGGGGCCTGGACTATGGCTACACCTTC
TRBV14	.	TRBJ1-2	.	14	CASSQVGENYGYTF	TGTGCCAGCAGCCAAGTCGGGGAAAACTATGGCTACACCTTC
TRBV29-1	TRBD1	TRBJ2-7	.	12	CSTRQGADEQYF	TGCAGCACCCGACAGGGGGCGGATGAGCAGTACTTC
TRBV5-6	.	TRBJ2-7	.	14	CASSSTLPVDEQYF	TGTGCCAGCAGCTCTACCCTCCCGGTGGACGAGCAGTACTTC
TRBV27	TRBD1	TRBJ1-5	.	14	CASSPGQGGQPQHF	TGTGCCAGCAGCCCGGGACAGGGAGGCCAGCCCCAGCATTTT
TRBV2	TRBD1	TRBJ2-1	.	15	CASSHTGTGLNEQFF	TGTGCCAGCAGCCATACCGGGACAGGGCTCAATGAGCAGTTCTTC
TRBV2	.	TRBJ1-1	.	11	CAQQRGTEAFF	TGTGCCCAGCAACGAGGGACTGAAGCTTTCTTT
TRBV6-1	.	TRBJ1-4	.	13	CASISGLDEKLFF	TGTGCCAGCATATCAGGGCTAGATGAAAAACTGTTTTTT
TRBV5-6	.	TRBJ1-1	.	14	CASSPVSGVTEAFF	TGTGCCAGCAGCCCGGTGTCCGGGGTCACTGAAGCTTTCTTT
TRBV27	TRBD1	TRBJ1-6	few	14	CASSDGQGDSPLHF	TGTGCCAGCAGTGATGGACAGGGCGATTCACCCCTCCACTTT
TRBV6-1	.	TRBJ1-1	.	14	CASSYDSLNTEAFF	TGTGCCAGCAGTTATGACAGCTTGAACACTGAAGCTTTCTTT
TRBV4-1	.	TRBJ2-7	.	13	CASSPPGSYEQYF	TGCGCCAGCAGCCCCCCGGGCTCCTACGAGCAGTACTTC
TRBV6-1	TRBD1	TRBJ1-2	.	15	CASSEGQAFFYGYTF	TGTGCCAGCAGTGAGGGACAGGCTTTCTTCTATGGCTACACCTTC
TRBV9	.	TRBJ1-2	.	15	CASSGETGSNYGYTF	TGTGCCAGCAGCGGCGAAACGGGTTCCAACTATGGCTACACCTTC
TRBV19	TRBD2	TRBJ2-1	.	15	CASQGLAGGPVEQFF	TGTGCCAGTCAGGGGCTCGCGGGGGGGCCAGTTGAGCAGTTCTTC
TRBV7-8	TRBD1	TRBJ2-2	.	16	CASIPTTGTATGELFF	TGTGCCAGCATCCCCACGACGGGGACAGCCACCGGGGAGCTGTTTTTT
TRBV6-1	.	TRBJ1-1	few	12	CASSAGVGEAFF	TGTGCCAGCAGTGCAGGGGTAGGTGAAGCTTTCTTT
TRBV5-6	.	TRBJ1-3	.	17	CASSLDPAVLSGNTIYF	TGTGCCAGCAGCTTGGACCCCGCGGTTCTCTCTGGAAACACCATATATTTT
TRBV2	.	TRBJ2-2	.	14	CASRAVPSTGELFF	TGTGCCAGCAGGGCGGTCCCGTCCACCGGGGAGCTGTTTTTT
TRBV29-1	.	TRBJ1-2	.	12	CSVGGDVRGYTF	TGCAGCGTCGGCGGGGACGTCAGGGGCTACACCTTC
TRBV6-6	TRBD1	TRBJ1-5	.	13	CASSSGQGQPQHF	TGTGCCAGCAGTTCCGGACAGGGTCAGCCCCAGCATTTT
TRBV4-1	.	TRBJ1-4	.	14	CASSPRQLNEKLFF	TGCGCCAGCAGTCCAAGACAGCTTAATGAAAAACTGTTTTTT
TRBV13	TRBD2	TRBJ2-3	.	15	CASTPSGGAKDTQYF	TGTGCCAGCACCCCTAGCGGGGGGGCCAAAGATACGCAGTATTTT
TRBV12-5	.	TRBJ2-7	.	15	CASGLVLGRGSEQYF	TGTGCTAGTGGTTTGGTACTGGGCAGGGGTTCCGAGCAGTACTTC
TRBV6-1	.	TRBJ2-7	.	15	CASSPLRQGTYEQYF	TGTGCCAGCAGCCCCCTCAGGCAGGGAACCTACGAGCAGTACTTC
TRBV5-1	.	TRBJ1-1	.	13	CASSLSGSGEAFF	TGCGCCAGCAGCTTGTCGGGGTCTGGTGAAGCTTTCTTT
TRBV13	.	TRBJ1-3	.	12	CASSLGREVIYF	TGTGCCAGCAGCTTAGGAAGAGAGGTCATATATTTT
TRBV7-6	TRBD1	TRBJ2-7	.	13	CASGGTGVGEQYF	TGTGCCAGCGGGGGGACAGGTGTAGGCGAGCAGTACTTC
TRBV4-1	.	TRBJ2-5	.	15	CASSLRGWLQETQYF	TGCGCCAGCAGCCTAAGGGGATGGCTCCAAGAGACCCAGTACTTC
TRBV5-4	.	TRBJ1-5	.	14	CASSLKGATPPQHF	TGTGCCAGCAGCTTGAAAGGGGCTACGCCGCCCCAGCATTTT
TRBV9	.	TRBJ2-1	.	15	CASSVGRGQHNEQFF	TGTGCCAGCAGCGTAGGGCGGGGACAGCACAATGAGCAGTTCTTC
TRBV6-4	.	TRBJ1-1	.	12	CASSGGYGEAFF	TGTGCCAGCAGTGGAGGGTATGGTGAAGCTTTCTTT
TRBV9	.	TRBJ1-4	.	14	CASSVAGSNEKLFF	TGTGCCAGCAGCGTAGCTGGGAGTAATGAAAAACTGTTTTTT
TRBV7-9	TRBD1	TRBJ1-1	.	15	CASSSGGDRGPEAFF	TGTGCCAGCAGCTCAGGGGGGGACAGGGGGCCTGAAGCTTTCTTT
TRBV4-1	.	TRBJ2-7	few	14	CASSQGSSSYEQYF	TGCGCCAGCAGCCAAGGCAGTTCCTCCTACGAGCAGTACTTC
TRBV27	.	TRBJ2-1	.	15	CASSLVAGTYNEQFF	TGTGCCAGCAGTTTAGTGGCAGGGACCTACAATGAGCAGTTCTTC
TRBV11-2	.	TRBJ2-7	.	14	CASSLVRGSYEQYF	TGTGCCAGCAGCTTAGTTCGGGGGTCCTACGAGCAGTACTTC
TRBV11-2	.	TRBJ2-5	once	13	CASSLWRGETQYF	TGTGCCAGCAGCTTATGGCGGGGAGAGACCCAGTACTTC
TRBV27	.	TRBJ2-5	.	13	CASSPSSSETQYF	TGTGCCAGCAGCCCCTCGAGTTCCGAGACCCAGTACTTC
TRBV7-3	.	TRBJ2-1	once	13	CASSSPSYNEQFF	TGTGCCAGCAGCTCCCCTAGTTACAATGAGCAGTTCTTC
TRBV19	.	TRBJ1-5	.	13	CASSIAAQQPQHF	TGTGCCAGTAGTATTGCAGCACAGCAGCCCCAGCATTTT
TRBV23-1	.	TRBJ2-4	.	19	CASSQTPRRDSRNSNIQYF	TGCGCCAGCAGTCAAACCCCTAGGAGGGATAGTAGGAATAGTAACATTCAGTACTTC
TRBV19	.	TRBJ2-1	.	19	CASSISFPPGDWSYNEQFF	TGTGCCAGTAGTATATCTTTCCCGCCAGGGGATTGGTCCTACAATGAGCAGTTCTTC
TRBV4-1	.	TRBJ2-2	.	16	CASSRGRVGGAGELFF	TGCGCCAGCAGCCGAGGCAGGGTAGGGGGGGCCGGGGAGCTGTTTTTT
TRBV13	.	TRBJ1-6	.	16	CASSLGFKQLNSPLHF	TGTGCCAGCAGCTTAGGTTTCAAACAGCTGAATTCACCCCTCCACTTT
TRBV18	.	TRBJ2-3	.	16	CASSPGRVWGTDTQYF	TGTGCCAGCTCACCGGGCAGGGTCTGGGGCACAGATACGCAGTATTTT
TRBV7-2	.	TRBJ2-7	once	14	CASSLGGRAGEQYF	TGTGCCAGCAGCTTAGGGGGCAGGGCAGGGGAGCAGTACTTC
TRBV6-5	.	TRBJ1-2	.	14	CASSYEGRNYGYTF	TGTGCCAGCAGTTACGAGGGAAGGAACTATGGCTACACCTTC
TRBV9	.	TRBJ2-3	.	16	CASSPLEGAPTDTQYF	TGTGCCAGCAGCCCGCTTGAGGGAGCCCCCACAGATACGCAGTATTTT
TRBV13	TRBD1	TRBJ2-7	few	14	CASSAGQGTYEQYF	TGTGCCAGCAGCGCAGGACAGGGAACCTACGAGCAGTACTTC
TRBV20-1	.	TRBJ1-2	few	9	CSAQYGYTF	TGCAGTGCCCAATATGGCTACACCTTC